The 25 T cell receptor beta chains below all came from one sample that was sequenced in a study of vaccination effects on CD4 cells after COVID-19. ViraFEST expansion of antigen-specific CD4+ T cells with viral peptide pools preceded sequencing. Isolation of CD4+ T cells took place after 10 to 11 days of culture. All participants had two doses of either the BNT162b2 or mRNA-1273 vaccine. Their cognate antigens are unknown. Assay used: immunoSEQ multiplex PCR; TCRdb lists only in-frame clones, some missing. Here the sample spans about 46,000 clones, 65% to 75% being singletons. Sequenced material: CD4+ T cells from PBMCs cultured with HCoV-OC43 spike peptides, taken after COVID-19 vaccination. The sample's subset: HCoV-OC43 spike overlapping peptide pool stimulation. The receptors derive from a human donor who received a COVID-19 vaccine.

This rearrangement joins TRBV2 to TRBJ1-1, with 7 bases aligning to TRBD1. This CDR3 region has 15 residues. V gave up 3 bases and J gave up 3 bases; unmatched junction bases: 7. CDR1 SNHLY and CDR2 FYNNEI come from the germline V gene. The CDR3 DNA is TGTGCCAGCAGTGATGGCGCAGGGGGATACACTGAAGCTTTCTTT. It translates to CASSDGAGGYTEAFF.

This chain links TRBV11-3 with TRBJ2-5; D is uncertain. The V end lost 2 bases, the J end lost 4 bases, and 8 bases lay between the germline ends. Germline V gene sequence: CDR1 SGHNT, CDR2 YENEEA. The CDR3 loop spans 13 amino acids. CDR3 DNA: TGTGCCAGCAGCTTAAATGTTCGAGAGACCCAGTACTTC. Protein: CASSLNVRETQYF.

This chain uses TRBV3-1 (or the pseudogene TRBV3-2) with TRBJ1-2; 9 bases align to TRBD1. The junction had 8 bases not matched to a gene; V was cut back by 4 bases and J by 2 bases. The germline gives CDR1 LGHDT, CDR2 YNNKEL (reference sequence). This CDR3 spans 16 amino acids. CDR3 loop: CASSRAGQGTNYGYTF. The CDR3 nucleotides read TGTGCCAGCAGCCGAGCCGGACAGGGGACCAACTATGGCTACACCTTC.

This clone is medium-sized by share. The V and J genes are TRBV14 and TRBJ1-1; TRBD1 aligns across 7 bases. Germline V gene sequence: CDR1 SGHDN, CDR2 FVKESK. CDR3 size: 12 residues. Trimming removed 0 bases from V and 10 bases from J; junction bases left unmatched: 2. In DNA, the CDR3 is TGTGCCAGCAGCCAAGATGCAGGGGGAGCTTTCTTT. This sequence encodes CASSQDAGGAFF.

This clone was counted a few times. CDR3: CASSLEAENSPLHF. The CDR3 DNA sequence: TGCGCCAGCAGCTTGGAGGCAGAAAATTCACCCCTCCACTTT. The V and J genes are TRBV5-1 and TRBJ1-6, with unresolved D. The CDR3 loop spans 14 amino acids. The germline V and J ends were trimmed by 0 bases and 7 bases, with 8 bases remaining between them. The germline CDR1 and CDR2 sequences are SGHRS and YFSETQ.

J is TRBJ2-2 and V is TRBV7-6, with 11 positions matching TRBD2. The CDR3 covers 17 residues. V gave up 7 bases and J gave up 3 bases; unmatched junction bases: 10. Germline loops: CDR1 SGHVS, CDR2 FNYEAQ. Written as DNA, the CDR3 is TGTGCCAGCATCGAGACTAGCGGGATATGGGACACCGGGGAGCTGTTTTTT. This gives the protein CASIETSGIWDTGELFF.

V usage is TRBV27 and J usage is TRBJ1-5, with D possibly being TRBD1 (6 bases). The V gene lost 6 bases and the J gene lost 4 bases, with 13 bases spanning the gap. The germline V gene has CDR1 MNHEY and CDR2 SMNVEV (reference sequence). This CDR3 is built from 14 residues. The CDR3 here is CASSYNQGNQPQHF. The CDR3 bases are TGTGCCAGCAGCTATAATCAGGGGAATCAGCCCCAGCATTTT.

The V call is TRBV30, the J call TRBJ2-7; 7 nucleotides line up with TRBD1. The CDR3 covers 15 residues. V was pared by 4 bases and J by 5 bases, with 14 bases of the junction left unmatched. CDR1 and CDR2 (germline): GTSNPN, SVGIG (reference sequence). Written as DNA, the CDR3 is TGTGCCTGGAAAGCGCCGACGGGACAGTTCCACGAGCAGTACTTC. Its protein is CAWKAPTGQFHEQYF.

The V and J genes are TRBV18 and TRBJ2-1, with a weak D call TRBD1 (5 bases). The V and J ends lost 5 bases and 6 bases respectively, with 17 bases between them. The CDR3 has 15 amino acids. CDR1 is KGHSH, CDR2 LQKENI, per germline. The DNA of the CDR3 is TGTGCCAGCTCATCAGGGTCCCTGGGCCTCAATGAGCAGTTCTTC. Protein sequence: CASSSGSLGLNEQFF.

This rearrangement joins TRBV11-3 to TRBJ1-1; unclear D gene. Trimming took off 3 bases at V and 6 bases at J, with 2 bases between the two ends. Germline CDR1 is SGHNT and CDR2 is YENEEA. This CDR3 is built from 10 residues. DNA for the CDR3: TGTGCCAGCAGCTTGCCTGAAGCTTTCTTT. It specifies CASSLPEAFF.

The gene calls are TRBV5-6 and TRBJ1-1; D is possibly TRBD1 (5 bases). Germline CDR1 and CDR2: SGHDT and YYEEEE. V gave up 1 base and J gave up 0 bases, with 10 bases separating them. The CDR3 loop spans 15 amino acids. CDR3 DNA: TGTGCCAGCAGCTTGTTTGACAGCCTGAACACTGAAGCTTTCTTT. Protein product: CASSLFDSLNTEAFF.

The rearrangement uses TRBV6-6 and TRBJ2-1, with D possibly called TRBD1 or TRBD2 (6 bases each). The CDR3 spans 11 residues. Germline CDR1 and CDR2: MNHNY and SVGAGI (reference sequence). V lost 9 bases and J 7 bases, leaving 10 bases between the germline ends. In nucleotides, the CDR3 is TGTGCCAGTACGGGGGCTAATGAGCAGTTCTTC. Residues: CASTGANEQFF.

The rearrangement joins TRBV6-5 to TRBJ1-1; 7 bases agree with TRBD1. This CDR3 region has 15 residues. Germline CDR1 and CDR2: MNHEY and SVGAGI. J gave up 5 bases and V 6 bases, and 12 bases lay outside the gene matches. As DNA, the CDR3 is TGTGCCAGCAGCTTCAGACAGGGAAAGGGGACTGAAGCTTTCTTT. Encoded protein: CASSFRQGKGTEAFF.

J is TRBJ1-2 and V is TRBV9; D gene uncertain. With 3 bases removed from V and 4 bases from J, the gap between germline ends came to 13 bases. Germline CDR1 and CDR2: SGDLS and YYNGEE. This CDR3 has 14 amino acids. CDR3 in amino acids: CASSEGRSGYGYTF. The CDR3 DNA reads TGTGCCAGCAGCGAGGGCAGGAGTGGCTATGGCTACACCTTC.

This chain connects TRBV7-7 to TRBJ2-5; a weak D match, TRBD1 (5 bases). The CDR3 is 15 amino acids. The germline V gene has CDR1 SSHAT and CDR2 FNYEAQ (reference sequence). Trimming stripped 5 bases from V and 2 bases from J, with 15 bases between. CDR3 in amino acids: CASSKGQKKQETQYF. The CDR3 coding sequence is TGTGCCAGCAGCAAAGGACAAAAGAAACAAGAGACCCAGTACTTC.

This clone was detected only a few times. Other nucleotide sequences in the sample specify the same CDR3. The chain employs TRBV12-3 or TRBV12-4 and TRBJ1-1; D remains unclear. The V end was cut by 3 bases, the J end by 1 base, with 6 bases between. CDR3 length: 13 residues. CDR3 DNA sequence: TGTGCCAGCAGTTTGGGCAAGAACACTGAAGCTTTCTTT. Protein sequence: CASSLGKNTEAFF.

V is TRBV27 and J is TRBJ1-6; tentative D call: TRBD1 (6 bases). Germline-derived CDR1 and CDR2 are MNHEY and SMNVEV (reference sequence). With 2 bases removed from V and 10 bases from J, the gap between germline ends came to 9 bases. This CDR3 spans 13 amino acids. CDR3 sequence reads: CASSLTGYSPLHF. Written as DNA, the CDR3 is TGTGCCAGCAGTTTAACAGGGTACTCACCCCTCCACTTT.

V is TRBV25-1 and J is TRBJ1-6; 7 bases line up with TRBD1. Per the germline V gene, CDR1 is MGHDK and CDR2 is SYGVNS. This CDR3 spans 16 amino acids. After removal of 3 bases from V and 7 bases from J, the junction contained 9 bases not matched to a gene. The CDR3 is CASSDTGVGGNSPLHF. The CDR3 DNA sequence: TGTGCCAGCAGTGACACAGGGGTCGGGGGAAATTCACCCCTCCACTTT.

This clone turned up a few times. The genes are TRBV14 and TRBJ2-7; 10 bases match TRBD1. Germline lookup yields CDR1 SGHDN and CDR2 FVKESK. This CDR3 is built from 15 residues. V gave up 3 bases and J gave up 5 bases; unmatched junction bases: 7. Here the CDR3 reads CASSHFGQGVHEQYF. The DNA of the CDR3 is TGTGCCAGCAGCCATTTCGGACAGGGGGTCCACGAGCAGTACTTC.

A single count supports this clone. The chain employs TRBV24-1 and TRBJ2-3; 13 positions agree with TRBD2. After removal of 2 bases from V and 2 bases from J, the junction contained 6 bases not matched to a gene. The CDR3 sequence is 18 residues long. Germline values: CDR1 KGHDR, CDR2 SFDVKD. DNA for the CDR3: TGTGCCACCAGTGATTCATGGACTAGCGGGGGAGCCACAGATACGCAGTATTTT. Its protein is CATSDSWTSGGATDTQYF.

This chain links TRBV9 with TRBJ2-1, with a weak D call TRBD2 (7 bases). CDR3 length equals 15 residues. Trimming took off 0 bases at V and 7 bases at J, with 14 bases between the two ends. CDR1 is SGDLS, CDR2 YYNGEE, per germline. The chain's CDR3 is CASSVEVGGLNEQFF. In DNA, the CDR3 is TGTGCCAGCAGCGTAGAAGTGGGGGGGCTGAATGAGCAGTTCTTC. The whole variable domain, remainder taken from reference TRBV9 and TRBJ2-1, is DSGVTQTPKHLITATGQRVTLRCSPRSGDLSVYWYQQSLDQGLQFLIQYYNGEERAKGNILERFSAQQFPDLHSELNLSSLELGDSALYFCASSVEVGGLNEQFFGPGTRLTVL.

V usage is TRBV30 and J usage is TRBJ2-7; D uncertain. Germline loops: CDR1 GTSNPN, CDR2 SVGIG (reference sequence). V was trimmed by 7 bases and J by 2 bases, leaving 21 bases between them. CDR3 size: 15 residues. CDR3 nucleotides: TGTGCCTTCCAGATAAGCCCGTCAAGGACCTACGAGCAGTACTTC. Protein sequence: CAFQISPSRTYEQYF.

The V call is TRBV6-2 or TRBV6-3, the J call TRBJ2-1; D gene uncertain. The CDR3 extends over 13 amino acids. Trimming shortened V by 5 bases and J by 10 bases, and 15 bases separated the two germline ends. Germline CDR1 is MNHEY and CDR2 is SVGEGT. This CDR3 is CASSKLRTSEQFF. The CDR3 nucleotides are TGTGCCAGCAGTAAACTAAGGACCTCCGAGCAGTTCTTC.

The chain employs TRBV5-1 and TRBJ2-4; 8 bases are a match to TRBD2. Germline CDR1 is SGHRS and CDR2 is YFSETQ. Trimming cost V 0 bases and J 8 bases; bases outside gene matches: 7. The CDR3 consists of 15 residues. The CDR3, as DNA: TGCGCCAGCAGCTTGGGCGGGGGGCCTGTGGACATTCAGTACTTC. It specifies CASSLGGGPVDIQYF.

This clone occurred once. The CDR3 DNA follows: TGTGCCAGCAGCTCCAATAGCGGGGGGACCTACGAGCAGTACTTC. It translates to CASSSNSGGTYEQYF. The chain joins TRBV7-2 to TRBJ2-7; 10 nucleotides match TRBD2. Germline V gives CDR1 SGHTA, CDR2 FQGNSA. Unmatched junction bases numbered 5, after V lost 4 bases and J lost 2 bases. The CDR3 is 15 amino acids.